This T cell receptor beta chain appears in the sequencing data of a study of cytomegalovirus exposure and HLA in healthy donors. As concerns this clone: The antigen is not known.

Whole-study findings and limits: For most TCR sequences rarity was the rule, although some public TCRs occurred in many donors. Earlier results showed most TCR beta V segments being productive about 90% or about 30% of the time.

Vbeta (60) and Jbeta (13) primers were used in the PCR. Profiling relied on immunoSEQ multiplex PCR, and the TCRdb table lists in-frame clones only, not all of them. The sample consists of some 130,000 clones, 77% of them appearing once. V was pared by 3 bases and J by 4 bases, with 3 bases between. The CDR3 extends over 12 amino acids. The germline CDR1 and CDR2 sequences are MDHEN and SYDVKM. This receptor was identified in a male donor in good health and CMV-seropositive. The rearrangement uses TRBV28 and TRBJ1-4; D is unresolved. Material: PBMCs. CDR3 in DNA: TGTGCCAGCAGTTTGTATAATGAAAAACTGTTTTTT. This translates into CASSLYNEKLFF.